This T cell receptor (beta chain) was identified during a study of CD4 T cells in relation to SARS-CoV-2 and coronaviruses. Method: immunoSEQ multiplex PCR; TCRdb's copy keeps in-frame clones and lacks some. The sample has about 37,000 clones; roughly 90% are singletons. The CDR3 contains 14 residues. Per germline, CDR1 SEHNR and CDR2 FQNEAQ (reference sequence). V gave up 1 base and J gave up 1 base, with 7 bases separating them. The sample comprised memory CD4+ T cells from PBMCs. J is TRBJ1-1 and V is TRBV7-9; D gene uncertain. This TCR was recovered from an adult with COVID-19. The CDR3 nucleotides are TGTGCCAGCAGCTTAGGAACAGAGAACACTGAAGCTTTCTTT. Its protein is CASSLGTENTEAFF.